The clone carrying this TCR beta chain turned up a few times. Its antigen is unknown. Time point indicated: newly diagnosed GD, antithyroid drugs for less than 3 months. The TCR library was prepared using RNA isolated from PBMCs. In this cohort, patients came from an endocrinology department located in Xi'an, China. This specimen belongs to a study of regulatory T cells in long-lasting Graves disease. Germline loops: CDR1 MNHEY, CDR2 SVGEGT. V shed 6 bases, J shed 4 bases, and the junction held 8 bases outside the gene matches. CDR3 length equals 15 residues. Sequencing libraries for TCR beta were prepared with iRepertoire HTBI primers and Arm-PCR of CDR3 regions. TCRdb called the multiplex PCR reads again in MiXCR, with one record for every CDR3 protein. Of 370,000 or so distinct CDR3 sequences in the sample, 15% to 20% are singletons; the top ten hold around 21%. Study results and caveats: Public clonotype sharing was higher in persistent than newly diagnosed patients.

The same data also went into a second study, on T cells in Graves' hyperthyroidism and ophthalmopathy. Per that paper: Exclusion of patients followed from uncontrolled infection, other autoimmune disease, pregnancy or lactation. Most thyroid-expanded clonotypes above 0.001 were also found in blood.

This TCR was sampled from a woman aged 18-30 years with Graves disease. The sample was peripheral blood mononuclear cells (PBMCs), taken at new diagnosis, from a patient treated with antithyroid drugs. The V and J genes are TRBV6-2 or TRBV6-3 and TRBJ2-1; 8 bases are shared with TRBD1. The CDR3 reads CASSPQTGGYNEQFF. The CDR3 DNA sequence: TGTGCCAGCAGCCCGCAAACAGGGGGTTACAATGAGCAGTTCTTC.